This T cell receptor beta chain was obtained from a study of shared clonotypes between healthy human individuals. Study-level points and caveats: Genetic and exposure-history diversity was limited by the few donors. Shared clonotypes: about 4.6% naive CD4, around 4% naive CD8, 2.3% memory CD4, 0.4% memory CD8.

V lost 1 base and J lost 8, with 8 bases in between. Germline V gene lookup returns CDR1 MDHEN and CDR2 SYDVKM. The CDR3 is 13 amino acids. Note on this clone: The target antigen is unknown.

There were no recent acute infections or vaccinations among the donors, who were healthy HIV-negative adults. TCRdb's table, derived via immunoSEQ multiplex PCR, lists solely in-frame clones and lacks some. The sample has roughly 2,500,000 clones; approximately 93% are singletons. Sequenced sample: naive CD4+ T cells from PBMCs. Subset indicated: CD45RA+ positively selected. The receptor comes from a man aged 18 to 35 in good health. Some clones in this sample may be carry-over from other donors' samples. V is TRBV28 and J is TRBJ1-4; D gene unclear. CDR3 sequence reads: CASSLSRREKLFF. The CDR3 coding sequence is TGTGCCAGCAGTTTATCTCGGCGAGAAAAACTGTTTTTT.